Below are 3 T cell receptor beta chains sequenced from a single sample in a study of graft-versus-host responses after intestinal transplantation. Sequencing was performed with immunoSEQ multiplex PCR; in TCRdb, only in-frame clones are kept and a portion is missing. The profile covers 41,000 or so clones, with 85% to 95% appearing a single time and 0.5% to 0.6% taken by the ten largest. Antigens for these TCRs are unknown. Source: unstimulated CD8+ T cells sorted from spleen or lymph node cells, taken before transplant. Receptor source: a human donor who was the organ donor for an intestinal transplant.

This chain connects TRBV15 to TRBJ1-5, with 8 bases matching TRBD1. Germline V gene sequence: CDR1 LNHNV, CDR2 YYDKDF (reference sequence). The CDR3 totals 15 residues. V dropped 5 bases and J dropped 1; count of bases not matched to a gene: 4. The CDR3, as DNA: TGTGCCACCAGCTCCCGGGACAGGAGCAATCAGCCCCAGCATTTT. This codes for CATSSRDRSNQPQHF.

The chain carries TRBV7-2 and TRBJ2-1, with 12 bases fitting TRBD1. Germline values: CDR1 SGHTA, CDR2 FQGNSA. Losses at the gene ends were 5 bases for V and 0 bases for J; bases not matched to a gene: 5. The CDR3 spans 17 residues. The CDR3 sequence: CASSSGTGGLSYNEQFF. DNA of the CDR3: TGTGCCAGCAGCAGCGGGACAGGGGGCCTCTCCTACAATGAGCAGTTCTTC.

V usage is TRBV13 and J usage is TRBJ1-2, with TRBD1 as a possible D gene (5 bases). This CDR3 contains 14 residues. The germline V and J ends were trimmed by 0 bases and 8 bases, with 13 bases remaining between them. The V gene's germline CDR1 is PRHDT and CDR2 FYEKMQ (reference sequence). The CDR3 sequence: CASSLGKGFDGYTF. The CDR3 DNA is TGTGCCAGCAGCTTAGGGAAGGGGTTCGACGGCTACACCTTC. The full variable domain, completed using reference TRBV13 and TRBJ1-2, is AAGVIQSPRHLIKEKRETATLKCYPIPRHDTVYWYQQGPGQDPQFLISFYEKMQSDKGSIPDRFSAQQFSDYHSELNMSSLELGDSALYFCASSLGKGFDGYTFGSGTRLTVV.